Sequencing of this T cell receptor (beta chain) was carried out in a study of T-cell reconstitution after alpha-beta-depleted transplantation in children. As regards this clonotype: Its antigen is still unknown.

General study results and limits: About two months after transplant, alpha-beta T cells reportedly came from several hundred expanded graft clones. Newly made T cells mostly supplied T-cell counts and diversity one year after transplant.

The CDR3 extends over 13 amino acids. V lost 3 bases and J 6 bases, leaving 11 bases between the germline ends. Unique molecular identifiers tagged the TCRbeta library. TCRdb processed the PCR reads anew with MiXCR; each CDR3 protein has one entry. This table has 300,000 to 350,000 distinct CDR3 sequences, 23% appearing once. The receptor comes from a male patient younger than 18 who had a stem cell transplant for acute lymphoblastic leukemia, so the T cells may come from the graft donor. The chain combines TRBV12-3 or TRBV12-4 with TRBJ1-2; D is unresolved. The sequences come from PBMCs, mostly from graft donor cells, collected 180 days after TCRalphabeta/CD19-depleted stem cell transplant. CDR3 DNA sequence: TGTGCCAGCAGTTTCCCTGCTCATCATGGCTACACCTTC. This gives the protein CASSFPAHHGYTF.